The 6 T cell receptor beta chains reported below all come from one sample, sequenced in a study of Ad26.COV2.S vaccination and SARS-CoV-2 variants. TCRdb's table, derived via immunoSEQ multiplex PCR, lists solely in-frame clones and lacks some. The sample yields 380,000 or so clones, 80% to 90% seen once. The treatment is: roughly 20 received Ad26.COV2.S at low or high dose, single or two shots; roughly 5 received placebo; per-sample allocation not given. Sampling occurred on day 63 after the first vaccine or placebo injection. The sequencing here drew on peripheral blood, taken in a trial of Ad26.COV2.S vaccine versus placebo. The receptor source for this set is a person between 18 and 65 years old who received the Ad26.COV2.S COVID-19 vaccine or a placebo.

The CDR3 coding sequence is TGTGCCAGCCTTAACCCCTCGGGACTACAGCCCCAGCATTTT. It is translated as CASLNPSGLQPQHF. The chain combines TRBV28 with TRBJ1-5; weak D call: TRBD1 (5 bases). Germline V lookup: CDR1 MDHEN, CDR2 SYDVKM. V dropped 8 bases and J dropped 7 bases, with 18 bases sitting between them. The CDR3 sequence is 14 residues long.

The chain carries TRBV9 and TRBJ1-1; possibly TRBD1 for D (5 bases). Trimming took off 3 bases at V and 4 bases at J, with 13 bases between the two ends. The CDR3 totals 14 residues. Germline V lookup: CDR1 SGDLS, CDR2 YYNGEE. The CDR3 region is CASSEDGGGTEAFF. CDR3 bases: TGTGCCAGCAGCGAGGACGGGGGAGGCACTGAAGCTTTCTTT.

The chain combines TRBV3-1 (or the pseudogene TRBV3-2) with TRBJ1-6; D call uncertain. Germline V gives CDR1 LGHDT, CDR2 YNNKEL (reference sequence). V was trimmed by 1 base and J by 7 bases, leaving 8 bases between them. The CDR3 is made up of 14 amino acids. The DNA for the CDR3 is TGTGCCAGCAGCCAAGGGACGGTGAATTCACCCCTCCACTTT. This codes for CASSQGTVNSPLHF.

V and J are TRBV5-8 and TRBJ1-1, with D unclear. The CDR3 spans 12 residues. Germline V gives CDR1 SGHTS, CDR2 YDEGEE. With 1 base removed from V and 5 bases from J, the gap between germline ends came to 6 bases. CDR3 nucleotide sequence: TGTGCCAGCAGCTTGCTAGGAACTGAAGCTTTCTTT. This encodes CASSLLGTEAFF.

CDR3 DNA sequence: TGTGCCACTCGAAACGGACAGGGACTTAACTATGGCTACACCTTC. Translated: CATRNGQGLNYGYTF. V and J are TRBV2 and TRBJ1-2, with TRBD1 identical over 8 bases. CDR1 is SNHLY and CDR2 is FYNNEI in the germline V gene. The CDR3 runs to 15 residues. With V trimmed by 10 bases and J by 1 base, 11 bases remained unmatched. The variable domain in full, with the rest retrieved from reference TRBV2 and TRBJ1-2, is EPEVTQTPSHQVTQMGQEVILRCVPISNHLYFYWYRQILGQKVEFLVSFYNNEISEKSEIFDDQFSVERPDGSNFTLKIRSTKLEDSAMYFCATRNGQGLNYGYTFGSGTRLTVV.

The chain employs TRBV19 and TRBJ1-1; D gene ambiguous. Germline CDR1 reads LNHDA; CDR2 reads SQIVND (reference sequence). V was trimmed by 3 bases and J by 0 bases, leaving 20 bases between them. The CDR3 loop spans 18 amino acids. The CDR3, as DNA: TGTGCCAGTAGTATTGATTGGTGGAGGAGCACGATGAACACTGAAGCTTTCTTT. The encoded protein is CASSIDWWRSTMNTEAFF.